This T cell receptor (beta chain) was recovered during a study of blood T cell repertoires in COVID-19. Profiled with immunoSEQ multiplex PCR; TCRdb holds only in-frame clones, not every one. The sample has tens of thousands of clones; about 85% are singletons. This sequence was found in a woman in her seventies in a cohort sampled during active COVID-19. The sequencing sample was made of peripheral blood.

CDR3 residues: CASSGLVSTDTQYF. The CDR3 nucleotides are TGTGCCAGCAGCGGACTAGTAAGCACAGATACGCAGTATTTT. V gene TRBV3-1 (or the pseudogene TRBV3-2) combines with J gene TRBJ2-3, with TRBD2 matching over 7 bases. With V trimmed by 5 bases and J by 0 bases, 2 bases remained unmatched. The CDR3 consists of 14 residues. Germline-derived CDR1 and CDR2 are LGHDT and YNNKEL (reference sequence).